The 32 T cell receptor beta chains given below trace back to one sample, sequenced in a study of blood T cell repertoires in COVID-19. Only in-frame clones appear in the TCRdb table, and some are missing; sequencing was by immunoSEQ multiplex PCR. This table holds nearly 45,000 clones, over 75% found once. The sequencing sample was made of peripheral blood. These receptors were taken from a woman of 80 years or more with acute or convalescent COVID-19.

The V and J genes are TRBV18 and TRBJ1-5, with a tentative D call TRBD1 (5 bases). Germline V lookup: CDR1 KGHSH, CDR2 LQKENI. The germline V and J ends were trimmed by 2 bases and 4 bases, with 12 bases remaining between them. There are 15 residues in the CDR3. CDR3 protein: CASSPDRQPNQPQHF. CDR3 nucleotide sequence: TGTGCCAGCTCACCAGATAGACAGCCGAATCAGCCCCAGCATTTT.

This chain connects TRBV10-3 to TRBJ1-4, with a weak D call TRBD1 (5 bases). V was pared by 6 bases and J by 11 bases, with 13 bases between. CDR3 length: 12 residues. CDR1 is ENHRY and CDR2 is SYGVKD in the germline V gene. The CDR3, as DNA: TGTGCCATCAGGGGGCAGTTAGGGAAACTGTTTTTT. Translated: CAIRGQLGKLFF.

The chain couples TRBV6-5 to TRBJ2-1, with TRBD2 matching over 7 bases. The CDR3 runs 13 residues. Germline V gene data show CDR1 as MNHEY and CDR2 as SVGAGI. Germline trimming cut 4 bases from V and 7 bases from J; bases unmatched to any gene: 4. Here the CDR3 DNA reads TGTGCCAGCAGTTCCCTAGCGGCGAATGAGCAGTTCTTC. Amino acid sequence: CASSSLAANEQFF.

The chain recombines TRBV18 with TRBJ2-3, with D perhaps TRBD2 (6 bases). The CDR3 is 15 residues long. Trimming stripped 3 bases from V and 1 base from J, with 11 bases between. The germline CDR1 and CDR2 sequences are KGHSH and LQKENI. The CDR3 DNA reads TGTGCCAGCTCACCGACTGGCGGGGGCACAGATACGCAGTATTTT. Protein sequence: CASSPTGGGTDTQYF.

The DNA of the CDR3 is TGTGCCAGCAGCTTAATAGGTTTTAGAGGCGGGCAGTACTTC. This translates into CASSLIGFRGGQYF. The chain joins TRBV11-2 to TRBJ2-7; D is unclear. The V gene lost 2 bases and the J gene lost 9 bases, with 17 bases spanning the gap. In germline, CDR1 is SGHAT, CDR2 FQNNGV. The CDR3 is 14 residues long.

V usage is TRBV2 and J usage is TRBJ2-5, with unresolved D. Deletions cut 8 bases from V and 5 bases from J, with 12 bases between. From germline, CDR1 is SNHLY and CDR2 FYNNEI. The CDR3 extends over 12 amino acids. CDR3 DNA sequence: TGTGCCAGCGGGTCGGGTGGGGAGACCCAGTACTTC. The encoded protein is CASGSGGETQYF. Full variable domain (remainder filled in from reference TRBV2 and TRBJ2-5): EPEVTQTPSHQVTQMGQEVILRCVPISNHLYFYWYRQILGQKVEFLVSFYNNEISEKSEIFDDQFSVERPDGSNFTLKIRSTKLEDSAMYFCASGSGGETQYFGPGTRLLVL.

This chain uses TRBV30 with TRBJ1-5; D is undetermined. This CDR3 is built from 14 residues. Germline V lookup: CDR1 GTSNPN, CDR2 SVGIG (reference sequence). Trimming stripped 0 bases from V and 4 bases from J, with 10 bases between. The CDR3 loop reads CAWSVGSSNQPQHF. The CDR3 coding sequence is TGTGCCTGGAGTGTAGGGAGTAGTAATCAGCCCCAGCATTTT.

This clone has just a few counts. The chain employs TRBV5-1 and TRBJ1-1; no clear D. V gave up 3 bases and J gave up 0 bases, with 9 bases separating them. CDR3 length equals 14 residues. Germline-derived CDR1 and CDR2 are SGHRS and YFSETQ. The CDR3 nucleotides read TGCGCCAGCAGCTCGACGGGATTGAACACTGAAGCTTTCTTT. Translating gives CASSSTGLNTEAFF.

The chain has TRBV3-1 (or the pseudogene TRBV3-2) and TRBJ2-5; 13 bases align to TRBD2. This CDR3 spans 14 amino acids. Germline CDR1 and CDR2: LGHDT and YNNKEL (reference sequence). Trimming took 5 bases from V and 7 from J; bases not matched to a gene: 4. The CDR3 protein is CASSLGLAGPTQYF. CDR3 nucleotide sequence: TGTGCCAGCAGCTTGGGACTAGCGGGACCGACCCAGTACTTC.

The V gene is TRBV4-2, the J gene TRBJ2-5; TRBD2 agrees at 10 bases. Germline-derived CDR1 and CDR2 are LGHNA and YNFKEQ. This CDR3 contains 17 residues. With 3 bases clipped from V and 0 bases from J, the junction kept 7 bases outside the gene matches. CDR3 residues: CASSQGLAGGHQETQYF. CDR3 sequence (DNA): TGTGCCAGCAGCCAGGGTTTAGCGGGAGGACACCAAGAGACCCAGTACTTC.

V gene TRBV5-4 combines with J gene TRBJ2-7; 9 bases map to TRBD1. V was clipped by 4 bases and J by 3 bases; unmatched bases: 8. This CDR3 has 15 amino acids. The V gene's germline CDR1 is SGHNT and CDR2 YYREEE (reference sequence). For the CDR3, the DNA is TGTGCCAGCAGCATACAGGGGGCTAAGGTCTACGAGCAGTACTTC. Protein sequence: CASSIQGAKVYEQYF.

CDR3 coding DNA: TGCGCCAGCAGGGGACTAGCGGGAGGTATTGAGCAGTTCTTC. Residues: CASRGLAGGIEQFF. The V and J genes are TRBV10-2 and TRBJ2-1, with 15 bases fitting TRBD2. In germline, CDR1 is WSHSY, CDR2 SAAADI. V shed 6 bases and J 9 bases; nucleotides not matched to a gene: 3. The CDR3 has 14 residues.

The chain has TRBV27 and TRBJ1-1; 8 bases map to TRBD1. CDR3 size: 15 residues. Germline V gene data show CDR1 as MNHEY and CDR2 as SMNVEV (reference sequence). The junction had 10 bases not matched to a gene; V was cut back by 5 bases and J by 5 bases. The CDR3 spells CASSRWQGASTEAFF. DNA of the CDR3: TGTGCCAGCAGTCGGTGGCAGGGGGCGAGTACTGAAGCTTTCTTT.

This clone was seen a single time. This chain connects TRBV7-9 to TRBJ2-5; D call uncertain. The V and J ends lost 1 base and 5 bases respectively, with 8 bases between them. This CDR3 region has 13 residues. Looked up from germline, CDR1 is SEHNR and CDR2 is FQNEAQ (reference sequence). The CDR3 region is CASSLGTTETQYF. CDR3 nucleotide sequence: TGTGCCAGCAGCTTAGGTACTACTGAGACCCAGTACTTC.

The V gene is TRBV6-5, the J gene TRBJ2-7, with 8 nucleotides matching TRBD2. The V gene end was trimmed by 6 bases and the J gene end by 2 bases; junction bases not matched to a gene: 6. The CDR3 consists of 14 residues. The V gene's germline CDR1 is MNHEY and CDR2 SVGAGI. CDR3 in amino acids: CASSRGGMAYEQYF. The CDR3 DNA is TGTGCCAGCAGCCGGGGGGGAATGGCCTACGAGCAGTACTTC.

The chain joins TRBV4-1 to TRBJ2-7, with 7 bases fitting TRBD2. The CDR3 runs to 15 residues. Unmatched junction bases numbered 9, after V lost 0 bases and J lost 7 bases. Germline-derived CDR1 and CDR2 are MGHRA and YSYEKL. The CDR3 coding sequence is TGCGCCAGCAGCCAAGATGGACTAGGGATCAGAGAGCAGTACTTC. It specifies CASSQDGLGIREQYF.

The chain's CDR3 is CATSFGGTGELFF. In DNA form, the CDR3 reads TGTGCCACCAGCTTCGGCGGAACCGGGGAGCTGTTTTTT. The V gene is TRBV24-1, the J gene TRBJ2-2; no firm D call. The germline V gene encodes CDR1 KGHDR and CDR2 SFDVKD. The V gene lost 7 bases and the J gene lost 5 bases, with 10 bases spanning the gap. The CDR3 runs 13 residues.

The chain combines TRBV29-1 with TRBJ1-1, with TRBD1 matching over 11 bases. The V segment lost 7 bases and the J segment 5 bases; nucleotides outside the gene matches: 9. This CDR3 comprises 14 residues. Germline V gene data show CDR1 as SQVTM and CDR2 as ANQGSEA. The CDR3 reads CSAGQGAKGTEAFF. The CDR3 DNA follows: TGCAGCGCTGGACAGGGGGCGAAGGGTACTGAAGCTTTCTTT.

The rearrangement uses TRBV18 and TRBJ2-3; D is uncertain. V lost 5 bases and J lost 3, with 6 bases in between. CDR1 and CDR2 (germline): KGHSH, LQKENI. The CDR3 extends over 12 amino acids. The CDR3 sequence: CASSTRTDTQYF. CDR3 coding DNA: TGTGCCAGCTCAACCCGGACAGATACGCAGTATTTT.

The V and J genes are TRBV12-3 or TRBV12-4 and TRBJ1-2, with D perhaps matching TRBD1 (5 bases). The CDR3 contains 11 residues. The V and J ends lost 5 bases and 9 bases respectively, with 10 bases between them. CDR3 bases: TGTGCCAGCAGTACAGGAGACCGCTACACCTTC. Translating gives CASSTGDRYTF.

The rearrangement links TRBV2 to TRBJ1-1, with D unresolved. This CDR3 has 13 amino acids. The V and J ends lost 6 bases and 3 bases respectively, with 11 bases between them. Germline assignment: CDR1 SNHLY and CDR2 FYNNEI. As DNA, the CDR3 is TGTGCCAGCAGCCTTGGGCGGGACACTGAAGCTTTCTTT. Protein: CASSLGRDTEAFF.

The V and J genes are TRBV9 and TRBJ2-7; D possibly corresponds to TRBD1 (6 bases). The V gene's germline CDR1 is SGDLS and CDR2 YYNGEE. CDR3 size: 13 residues. V was shortened by 0 bases and J by 6 bases, with 10 bases between the two germline ends. CDR3: CASSVAGVSEQYF. The CDR3 DNA reads as TGTGCCAGCAGCGTAGCAGGGGTGAGCGAGCAGTACTTC.

The count of this clone is one. This chain links TRBV5-1 with TRBJ1-5; a weak D match, TRBD1 (5 bases). Germline CDR1 reads SGHRS; CDR2 reads YFSETQ. V was trimmed by 4 bases and J by 9 bases, leaving 17 bases between them. The CDR3 spans 14 residues. CDR3 region: CASSTTTGAGPQHF. Here the CDR3 DNA reads TGCGCCAGCAGCACAACCACAGGCGCTGGGCCCCAGCATTTT.

This chain joins TRBV5-1 and TRBJ2-2, with D possibly TRBD1 on 6 matching bases. The CDR3 consists of 13 residues. The ends were cut back, 4 bases at V and 3 bases at J, with 7 bases in the middle. Germline CDR1 SGHRS, CDR2 YFSETQ. DNA of the CDR3: TGCGCCAGCAGCCCAGGGGACACCGGGGAGCTGTTTTTT. Its protein product is CASSPGDTGELFF.

The rearrangement links TRBV6-5 to TRBJ1-2; D is perhaps TRBD1 (6 bases). The CDR3 has 15 amino acids. Trimming removed 6 bases from V and 4 bases from J, with 18 bases in between. CDR1 and CDR2 from the germline V gene are MNHEY and SVGAGI. CDR3 coding DNA: TGTGCCAGCAGCCAAAGCGGGGGCGCGAGCTATGGCTACACCTTC. Amino acids: CASSQSGGASYGYTF.

There are a few counts of this clone. This chain uses TRBV6-5 with TRBJ1-1; no reliable D call. CDR1 is MNHEY and CDR2 is SVGAGI in the germline V gene. V lost 5 bases and J 4 bases, leaving 14 bases between the germline ends. The CDR3 spans 14 residues. The CDR3 reads CASSHQEVVTEAFF. The CDR3, as DNA: TGTGCCAGCAGTCATCAGGAGGTAGTCACTGAAGCTTTCTTT.

The CDR3 DNA reads TGCGCCAGCTGTTCCCGGACAGGGGGGCCTACTGAAGCTTTCTTT. This codes for CASCSRTGGPTEAFF. The chain employs TRBV5-1 and TRBJ1-1; 10 bases map to TRBD1. The CDR3 runs to 15 residues. J lost 5 bases, V lost 7 bases, and 11 bases had no gene match. Germline CDR1 reads SGHRS; CDR2 reads YFSETQ.

The rearrangement uses TRBV5-1 and TRBJ2-6; tentatively, D is TRBD2 (5 bases). CDR1 and CDR2 from the germline V gene are SGHRS and YFSETQ. V gave up 0 bases and J gave up 2 bases, with 9 bases separating them. This CDR3 contains 16 residues. CDR3: CASSLAGSTGANVLTF. DNA of the CDR3: TGCGCCAGCAGCTTGGCGGGGAGTACTGGGGCCAACGTCCTGACTTTC.

V usage is TRBV6-5 and J usage is TRBJ1-5, with D perhaps TRBD1 (5 bases). The germline V and J ends were trimmed by 7 bases and 4 bases, with 11 bases remaining between them. The germline V gene has CDR1 MNHEY and CDR2 SVGAGI. The CDR3 is made up of 13 amino acids. CDR3 amino acids: CASTDTRNQPQHF. DNA for the CDR3: TGTGCCAGCACGGACACACGAAATCAGCCCCAGCATTTT.

V is TRBV7-2 and J is TRBJ2-1, with a possible D match to TRBD2 (5 bases). V gave up 0 bases and J gave up 3 bases, with 6 bases separating them. Germline assignment: CDR1 SGHTA and CDR2 FQGNSA. This CDR3 is built from 14 residues. Written as DNA, the CDR3 is TGTGCCAGCAGCTTAGCGGGAGTCTACAATGAGCAGTTCTTC. This encodes CASSLAGVYNEQFF.

J is TRBJ2-3 and V is TRBV3-1 (or the pseudogene TRBV3-2), with a tentative D call TRBD2 (6 bases). The V end lost 1 base, the J end lost 1 base, and 12 bases lay between the germline ends. CDR3 length: 16 amino acids. CDR1 LGHDT and CDR2 YNNKEL come from the germline V gene (reference sequence). CDR3 in amino acids: CASSQAPLAGTDTQYF. In nucleotides, the CDR3 is TGTGCCAGCAGCCAAGCCCCACTAGCAGGCACAGATACGCAGTATTTT.

The rearrangement uses TRBV6-5 and TRBJ2-5, with 8 bases matching TRBD2. Germline V gives CDR1 MNHEY, CDR2 SVGAGI. CDR3 size: 15 residues. The trim removed 8 bases at V and 7 bases at J, leaving 15 bases unmatched. Written as DNA, the CDR3 is TGTGCCAGCTGTCCCACACCCGGGACTAGAGGGACCCAGTACTTC. The encoded protein is CASCPTPGTRGTQYF.